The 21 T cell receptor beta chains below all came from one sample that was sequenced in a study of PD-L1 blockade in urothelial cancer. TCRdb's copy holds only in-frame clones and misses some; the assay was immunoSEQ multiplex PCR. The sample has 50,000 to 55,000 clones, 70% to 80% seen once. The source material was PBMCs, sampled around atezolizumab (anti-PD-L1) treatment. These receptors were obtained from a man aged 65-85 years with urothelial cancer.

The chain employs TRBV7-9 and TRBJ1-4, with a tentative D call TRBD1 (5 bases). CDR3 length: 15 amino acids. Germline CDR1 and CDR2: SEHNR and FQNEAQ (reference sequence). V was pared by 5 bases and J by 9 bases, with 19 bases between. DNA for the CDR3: TGTGCCAGCAGCGGGGAGGGAGGGGATGTGAAAAAACTGTTTTTT. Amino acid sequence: CASSGEGGDVKKLFF.

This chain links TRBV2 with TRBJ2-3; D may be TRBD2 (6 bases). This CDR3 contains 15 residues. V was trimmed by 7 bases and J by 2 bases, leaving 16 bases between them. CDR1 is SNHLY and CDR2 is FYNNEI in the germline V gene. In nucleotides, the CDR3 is TGTGCCAGCACAGGATTTACGGGGGTCACAGATACGCAGTATTTT. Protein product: CASTGFTGVTDTQYF.

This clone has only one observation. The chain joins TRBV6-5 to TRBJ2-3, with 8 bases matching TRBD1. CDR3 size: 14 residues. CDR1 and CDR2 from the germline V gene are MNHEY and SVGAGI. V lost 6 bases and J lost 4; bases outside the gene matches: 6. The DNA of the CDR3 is TGTGCCAGCAGAGGAGGACAGGGTGCAGATACGCAGTATTTT. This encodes CASRGGQGADTQYF.

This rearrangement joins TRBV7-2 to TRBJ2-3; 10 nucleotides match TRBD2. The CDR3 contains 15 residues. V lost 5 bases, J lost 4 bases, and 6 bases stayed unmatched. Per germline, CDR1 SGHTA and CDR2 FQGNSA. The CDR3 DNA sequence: TGTGCCAGCAGCACTCTAGCGGGGGAGTCAGATACGCAGTATTTT. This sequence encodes CASSTLAGESDTQYF.

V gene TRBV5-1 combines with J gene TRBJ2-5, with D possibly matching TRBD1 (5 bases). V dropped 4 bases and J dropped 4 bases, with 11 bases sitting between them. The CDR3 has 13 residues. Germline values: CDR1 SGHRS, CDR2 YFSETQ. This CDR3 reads CASSPGHPETQYF. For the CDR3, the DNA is TGCGCCAGCAGCCCTGGACACCCAGAGACCCAGTACTTC. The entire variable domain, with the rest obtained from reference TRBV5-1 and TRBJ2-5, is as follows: KAGVTQTPRYLIKTRGQQVTLSCSPISGHRSVSWYQQTPGQGLQFLFEYFSETQRNKGNFPGRFSGRQFSNSRSEMNVSTLELGDSALYLCASSPGHPETQYFGPGTRLLVL.

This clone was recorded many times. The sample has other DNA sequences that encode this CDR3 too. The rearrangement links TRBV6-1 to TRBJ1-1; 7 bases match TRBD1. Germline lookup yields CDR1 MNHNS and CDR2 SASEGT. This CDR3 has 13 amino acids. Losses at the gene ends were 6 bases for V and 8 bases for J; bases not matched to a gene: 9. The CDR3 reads CASRGQGVGEAFF. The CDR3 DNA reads TGTGCCAGCAGGGGGCAGGGGGTAGGAGAAGCTTTCTTT.

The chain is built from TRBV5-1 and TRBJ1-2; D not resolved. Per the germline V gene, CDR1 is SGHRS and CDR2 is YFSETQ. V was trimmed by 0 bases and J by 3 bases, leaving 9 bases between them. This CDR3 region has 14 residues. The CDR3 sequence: CASSLASSYYGYTF. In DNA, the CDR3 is TGCGCCAGCAGCTTGGCCTCGAGCTACTATGGCTACACCTTC. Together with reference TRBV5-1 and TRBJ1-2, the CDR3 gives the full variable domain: KAGVTQTPRYLIKTRGQQVTLSCSPISGHRSVSWYQQTPGQGLQFLFEYFSETQRNKGNFPGRFSGRQFSNSRSEMNVSTLELGDSALYLCASSLASSYYGYTFGSGTRLTVV.

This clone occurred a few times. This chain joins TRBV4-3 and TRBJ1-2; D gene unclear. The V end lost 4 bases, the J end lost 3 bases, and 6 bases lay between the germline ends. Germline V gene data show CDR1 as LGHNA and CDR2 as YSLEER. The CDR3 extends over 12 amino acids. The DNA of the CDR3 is TGCGCCAGCAGCCCCCGCGACTATGGCTACACCTTC. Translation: CASSPRDYGYTF.

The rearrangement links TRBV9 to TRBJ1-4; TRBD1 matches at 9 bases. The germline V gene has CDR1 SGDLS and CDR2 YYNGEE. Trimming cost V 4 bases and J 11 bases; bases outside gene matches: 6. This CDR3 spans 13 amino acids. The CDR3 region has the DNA TGTGCCAGCAGCAACGGACAGGGGATGAAACTGTTTTTT. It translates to CASSNGQGMKLFF.

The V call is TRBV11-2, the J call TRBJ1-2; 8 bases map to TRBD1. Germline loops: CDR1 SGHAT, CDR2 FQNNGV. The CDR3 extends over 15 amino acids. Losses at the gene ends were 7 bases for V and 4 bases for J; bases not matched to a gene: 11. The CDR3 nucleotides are TGTGCCAGCACCAACAGACAGGGGTCTACCTATGGCTACACCTTC. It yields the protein CASTNRQGSTYGYTF.

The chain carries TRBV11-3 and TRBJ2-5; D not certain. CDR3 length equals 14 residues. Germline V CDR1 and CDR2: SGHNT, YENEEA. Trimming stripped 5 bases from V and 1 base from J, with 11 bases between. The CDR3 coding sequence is TGTGCCAGCAGCCCCTCCGCGTTCCAAGAGACCCAGTACTTC. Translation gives CASSPSAFQETQYF.

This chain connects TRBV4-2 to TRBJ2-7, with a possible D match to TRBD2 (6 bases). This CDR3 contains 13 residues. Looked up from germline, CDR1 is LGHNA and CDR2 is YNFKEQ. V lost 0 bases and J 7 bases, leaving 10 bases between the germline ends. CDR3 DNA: TGTGCCAGCAGCCAAGAGAAGGGAGGAGAGCAGTACTTC. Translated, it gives CASSQEKGGEQYF.

The CDR3 coding sequence is TGTGCCAGCAGTAAGTGTATAACAGAGCAGTTCTTC. Its translation is CASSKCITEQFF. J is TRBJ2-1 and V is TRBV21-1; the tabulated D call, TRBD1, remains unverified against the DNA. TRBV21-1 is designated a pseudogene. This CDR3 region has 12 residues.

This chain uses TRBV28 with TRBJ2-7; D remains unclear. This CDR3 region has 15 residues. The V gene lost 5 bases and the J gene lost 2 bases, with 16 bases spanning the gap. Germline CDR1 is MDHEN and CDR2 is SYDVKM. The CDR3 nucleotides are TGTGCCAGCAGTCCTCCGAGAGGCGAGGCCTACGAGCAGTACTTC. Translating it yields CASSPPRGEAYEQYF.

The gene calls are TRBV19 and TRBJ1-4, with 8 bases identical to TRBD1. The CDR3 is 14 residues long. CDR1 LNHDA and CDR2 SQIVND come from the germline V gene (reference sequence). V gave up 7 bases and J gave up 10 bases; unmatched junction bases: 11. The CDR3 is CASKKGQGAGKLFF. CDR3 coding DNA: TGTGCCAGTAAAAAAGGCCAGGGGGCTGGAAAACTGTTTTTT.

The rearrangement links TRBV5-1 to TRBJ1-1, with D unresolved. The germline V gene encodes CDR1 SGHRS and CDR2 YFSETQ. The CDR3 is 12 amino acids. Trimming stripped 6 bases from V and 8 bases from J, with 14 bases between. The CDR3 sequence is CASMEVGGEAFF. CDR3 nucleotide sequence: TGCGCCAGCATGGAGGTCGGTGGGGAAGCTTTCTTT.

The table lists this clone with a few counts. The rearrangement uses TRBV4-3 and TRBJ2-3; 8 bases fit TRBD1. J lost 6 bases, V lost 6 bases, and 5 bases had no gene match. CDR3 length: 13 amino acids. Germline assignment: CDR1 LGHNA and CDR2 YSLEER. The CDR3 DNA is TGCGCCAGCAGTCCCCGGACAGGGGATACGCAGTATTTT. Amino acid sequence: CASSPRTGDTQYF.

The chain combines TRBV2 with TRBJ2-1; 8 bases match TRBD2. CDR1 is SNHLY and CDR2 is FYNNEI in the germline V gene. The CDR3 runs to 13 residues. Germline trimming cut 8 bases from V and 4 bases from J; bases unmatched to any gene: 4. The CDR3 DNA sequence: TGTGCCAGCGAAATAGCGGGGTACAATGAGCAGTTCTTC. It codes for CASEIAGYNEQFF.

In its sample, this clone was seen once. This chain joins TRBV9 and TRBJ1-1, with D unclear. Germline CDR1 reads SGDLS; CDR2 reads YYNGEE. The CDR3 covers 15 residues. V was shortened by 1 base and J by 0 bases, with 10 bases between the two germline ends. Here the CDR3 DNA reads TGTGCCAGCAGCGTAACCCCTACGGTGAACACTGAAGCTTTCTTT. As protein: CASSVTPTVNTEAFF. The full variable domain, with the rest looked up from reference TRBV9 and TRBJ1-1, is DSGVTQTPKHLITATGQRVTLRCSPRSGDLSVYWYQQSLDQGLQFLIQYYNGEERAKGNILERFSAQQFPDLHSELNLSSLELGDSALYFCASSVTPTVNTEAFFGQGTRLTVV.

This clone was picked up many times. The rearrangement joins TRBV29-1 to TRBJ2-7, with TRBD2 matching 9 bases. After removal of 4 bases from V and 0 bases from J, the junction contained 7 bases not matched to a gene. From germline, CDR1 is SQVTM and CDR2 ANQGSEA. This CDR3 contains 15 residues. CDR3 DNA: TGCAGCGTTGTGACTGTAGCGGGGGTCTCCTACGAGCAGTACTTC. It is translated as CSVVTVAGVSYEQYF.

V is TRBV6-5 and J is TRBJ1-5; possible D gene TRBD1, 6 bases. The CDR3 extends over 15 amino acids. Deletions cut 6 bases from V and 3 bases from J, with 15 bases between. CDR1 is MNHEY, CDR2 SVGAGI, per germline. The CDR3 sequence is CASRTHRAPNQPQHF. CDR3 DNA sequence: TGTGCCAGCAGGACCCACAGGGCGCCCAATCAGCCCCAGCATTTT.